The 31 T cell receptor beta chains in this list originate from one sample, sequenced in a study of T cells after posttransplantation cyclophosphamide. The protocol was immunoSEQ multiplex PCR, while the TCRdb copy is restricted to in-frame clones and leaves out a portion. The repertoire has 30,000 or so clones, none seen only once; the ten largest take around 2.5%. What was sequenced was PBMCs. These receptors were obtained from a woman aged 55-75 years in good health, CMV-negative, and a related stem cell transplant donor.

In this sample, this clone turned up many times. This chain uses TRBV5-1 with TRBJ2-1; D ambiguous. CDR1 and CDR2 (germline): SGHRS, YFSETQ. CDR3 length: 16 residues. V gave up 5 bases and J gave up 3 bases, with 18 bases separating them. CDR3 residues: CASSPSEARDYNEQFF. CDR3 bases: TGCGCCAGCAGTCCGTCCGAGGCCCGAGACTACAATGAGCAGTTCTTC.

The chain uses TRBV25-1 and TRBJ2-7; 7 nucleotides line up with TRBD1. The CDR3 is made up of 14 amino acids. V lost 5 bases to trimming and J lost 0 bases; unmatched junction nucleotides: 4. Germline V gene lookup returns CDR1 MGHDK and CDR2 SYGVNS. The CDR3 loop reads CASSSGQSSYEQYF. DNA for the CDR3: TGTGCCAGCAGTTCGGGACAGAGCTCCTACGAGCAGTACTTC.

This clone came up many times. The genes are TRBV12-3 or TRBV12-4 and TRBJ1-6; D gene unclear. V was cut by 3 bases and J by 14 bases, with 11 bases left in between. This CDR3 is built from 12 residues. DNA of the CDR3: TGTGCCAGCAGTTTGTACAGAGGGTCCCTCCACTTT. Translated, it gives CASSLYRGSLHF.

In its sample, this clone was seen a few times. A read error is possible here, since a much larger clone lies one base away. The chain couples TRBV29-1 to TRBJ2-7, with TRBD2 identical over 7 bases. Germline CDR1 and CDR2: SQVTM and ANQGSEA. The J segment lost 6 bases and the V segment lost 8 bases, leaving 7 bases of the junction unmatched. The CDR3 has 11 amino acids. CDR3 protein: CSTHGGGEQYF. CDR3 bases: TGCAGCACACATGGGGGGGGCGAGCAGTACTTC.

This clone was recorded a few times. The V gene is TRBV6-2 or TRBV6-3, the J gene TRBJ2-5; 10 positions agree with TRBD1. The CDR3 covers 16 residues. The germline CDR1 and CDR2 sequences are MNHEY and SVGEGT. V was clipped by 8 bases and J by 5 bases; unmatched bases: 14. CDR3 loop: CASGDPGQGRRETQYF. The CDR3 bases are TGTGCCAGCGGAGACCCGGGACAGGGGCGCCGGGAGACCCAGTACTTC.

This clone has ten or more counts. CDR3 loop: CASSFQGSSYEQYF. The DNA of the CDR3 is TGTGCCAGCAGTTTCCAGGGCTCCTCCTACGAGCAGTACTTC. The V gene is TRBV28, the J gene TRBJ2-7; a weak D match, TRBD1 (5 bases). The CDR3 totals 14 residues. V was pared by 3 bases and J by 0 bases, with 9 bases between. Germline CDR1 and CDR2: MDHEN and SYDVKM.

This clone was detected many times. This rearrangement joins TRBV24-1 to TRBJ1-2; TRBD1 aligns across 8 bases. The CDR3 loop spans 14 amino acids. V lost 4 bases to trimming and J lost 8 bases; unmatched junction nucleotides: 8. The germline V gene has CDR1 KGHDR and CDR2 SFDVKD. CDR3 in amino acids: CATSDGQGSRGYTF. The CDR3 region has the DNA TGTGCCACCAGTGACGGACAGGGAAGTCGGGGCTACACCTTC.

This clone was detected many times. This chain uses TRBV18 with TRBJ1-5; 7 nucleotides align to TRBD1. There are 15 residues in the CDR3. Germline V gene sequence: CDR1 KGHSH, CDR2 LQKENI. The J segment lost 6 bases and the V segment lost 4 bases, leaving 9 bases of the junction unmatched. The CDR3 DNA follows: TGTGCCAGCTCACTCCAAACAGGGGAAGGTCAGCCCCAGCATTTT. Translation: CASSLQTGEGQPQHF.

This clone was recorded many times. The CDR3 DNA reads as TGTGCCAGCATTAACAGTCTCTCCTACGAGCAGTACTTC. This gives the protein CASINSLSYEQYF. The gene calls are TRBV28 and TRBJ2-7; no definite D call. The germline gives CDR1 MDHEN, CDR2 SYDVKM. CDR3 size: 13 residues. Deletions cut 7 bases from V and 0 bases from J, with 10 bases between.

This chain connects TRBV5-1 to TRBJ2-3, with TRBD2 identical over 7 bases. The germline CDR1 and CDR2 sequences are SGHRS and YFSETQ. Trimming removed 0 bases from V and 0 bases from J; junction bases left unmatched: 4. This CDR3 spans 16 amino acids. DNA for the CDR3: TGCGCCAGCAGCTTGGCCCGCGGGAGTAGCACAGATACGCAGTATTTT. It specifies CASSLARGSSTDTQYF.

In this sample, this clone turned up many times. CDR3 protein: CASNKAGTSGYNEQFF. CDR3 sequence (DNA): TGTGCCAGCAATAAGGCCGGGACTAGCGGTTACAATGAGCAGTTCTTC. The V call is TRBV27, the J call TRBJ2-1; the match to TRBD2 covers 11 bases. The CDR3 has 16 residues. Germline CDR1 reads MNHEY; CDR2 reads SMNVEV (reference sequence). With 7 bases clipped from V and 4 bases from J, the junction kept 9 bases outside the gene matches.

This clone was detected ten times or more. This rearrangement joins TRBV5-1 to TRBJ1-2; 7 positions match TRBD1. With 0 bases clipped from V and 6 bases from J, the junction kept 8 bases outside the gene matches. The CDR3 runs 15 residues. CDR1 and CDR2 (germline): SGHRS, YFSETQ. The DNA for the CDR3 is TGCGCCAGCAGCTTGGAACAGGGGCAACTAGATGGCTACACCTTC. This codes for CASSLEQGQLDGYTF.

This clone was picked up many times. V gene TRBV19 combines with J gene TRBJ1-5, with no clear D. The CDR3 length is 12 residues. Trimming pared 5 bases from V and 5 bases from J, leaving 7 bases between. Germline CDR1 is LNHDA and CDR2 is SQIVND (reference sequence). The CDR3 reads CASSFGDQPQHF. DNA for the CDR3: TGTGCCAGTAGTTTCGGGGATCAGCCCCAGCATTTT.

This clone was detected many times. This chain joins TRBV7-9 and TRBJ1-1, with TRBD1 matching over 12 bases. The CDR3 runs 18 residues. Losses at the gene ends were 5 bases for V and 1 base for J; bases not matched to a gene: 11. Germline assignment: CDR1 SEHNR and CDR2 FQNEAQ (reference sequence). The CDR3 bases are TGTGCCAGCAGCCCCCGTCTGGGACAGGGGGCGACGAACACTGAAGCTTTCTTT. This codes for CASSPRLGQGATNTEAFF. The full variable domain, in which reference TRBV7-9 and TRBJ1-1 provide the parts outside the CDR3, is DTGVSQNPRHKITKRGQNVTFRCDPISEHNRLYWYRQTLGQGPEFLTYFQNEAQLEKSRLLSDRFSAERPKGSFSTLEIQRTEQGDSAMYLCASSPRLGQGATNTEAFFGQGTRLTVV.

This clone was recorded many times. The V and J genes are TRBV14 and TRBJ2-1; 10 bases map to TRBD1. Germline-derived CDR1 and CDR2 are SGHDN and FVKESK. V trimming: 4 bases; J trimming: 3 bases; junction bases outside the gene matches: 3. This CDR3 contains 15 residues. This chain's CDR3 is CASSRWTGGYNEQFF. DNA of the CDR3: TGTGCCAGCAGCCGATGGACAGGGGGCTACAATGAGCAGTTCTTC.

This chain links TRBV9 with TRBJ2-2; D not resolved. This CDR3 contains 13 residues. Germline V gives CDR1 SGDLS, CDR2 YYNGEE. Trimming pared 4 bases from V and 6 bases from J, leaving 10 bases between. CDR3 region: CASSFRRAGELFF. The CDR3 DNA sequence: TGTGCCAGCAGCTTCCGACGGGCCGGGGAGCTGTTTTTT.

Ten or more counts support this clone. This chain links TRBV2 with TRBJ2-7; 8 positions agree with TRBD2. CDR1 is SNHLY, CDR2 FYNNEI, per germline. Trimming took 3 bases from V and 0 from J; bases not matched to a gene: 4. The CDR3 has 15 residues. CDR3 amino acids: CASSDGGGFSYEQYF. The CDR3 region has the DNA TGTGCCAGCAGTGACGGCGGGGGGTTCTCCTACGAGCAGTACTTC.

Only a few counts were recorded for this clone. This chain connects TRBV6-1 to TRBJ1-2; 11 bases are shared with TRBD1. The V gene's germline CDR1 is MNHNS and CDR2 SASEGT. V was clipped by 0 bases and J by 7 bases; unmatched bases: 10. This CDR3 spans 17 amino acids. Written as DNA, the CDR3 is TGTGCCAGCAGTGAAGCGGACAGGGGGCGCTTCAGAGGTGGCTACACCTTC. Protein: CASSEADRGRFRGGYTF.

In its sample, this clone was seen many times. This chain links TRBV2 with TRBJ2-3; D remains unclear. Germline values: CDR1 SNHLY, CDR2 FYNNEI. CDR3 length equals 15 residues. The V and J ends lost 7 bases and 2 bases respectively, with 16 bases between them. The CDR3 region is CASTPGNYATDTQYF. The CDR3 DNA reads as TGTGCCAGCACCCCGGGTAACTACGCCACAGATACGCAGTATTTT.

This clone came up many times. The chain couples TRBV11-2 to TRBJ2-1; 7 bases are shared with TRBD1. The CDR3 has 14 residues. The V gene end was trimmed by 5 bases and the J gene end by 4 bases; junction bases not matched to a gene: 5. Germline CDR1 reads SGHAT; CDR2 reads FQNNGV. The CDR3 coding sequence is TGTGCCAGCAGCCTATCGGGACAGTACAATGAGCAGTTCTTC. Translation: CASSLSGQYNEQFF.

This clone has at least ten counts. CDR3 region: CASSQDNQGAYNEQFF. The CDR3 region has the DNA TGCGCCAGCAGCCAAGATAACCAGGGGGCCTACAATGAGCAGTTCTTC. The J gene is TRBJ2-1, the V gene TRBV4-3; the match to TRBD1 covers 7 bases. Germline assignment: CDR1 LGHNA and CDR2 YSLEER. The CDR3 has 16 amino acids. V gave up 0 bases and J gave up 2 bases; unmatched junction bases: 4.

In this sample, this clone turned up many times. CDR3 DNA: TGTGCCAGCAGTGAGCGGGTTGGCTACAATGAGCAGTTCTTC. Translated, it gives CASSERVGYNEQFF. The genes are TRBV6-6 and TRBJ2-1; D is possibly TRBD2 (6 bases). This CDR3 region has 14 residues. V was shortened by 5 bases and J by 3 bases, with 11 bases between the two germline ends. Per germline, CDR1 MNHNY and CDR2 SVGAGI (reference sequence).

This clone was seen at least ten times. This chain connects TRBV6-4 to TRBJ2-1; the match to TRBD2 covers 13 bases. CDR3 length equals 15 residues. Per the germline V gene, CDR1 is MRHNA and CDR2 is SNTAGT. The V and J ends lost 5 bases and 10 bases, in that order; junction bases with no gene match: 8. Written as DNA, the CDR3 is TGTGCCAGCAGTCCGGAGGGACTAGCGGGAAGGGAGCAGTTCTTC. This translates into CASSPEGLAGREQFF.

This clone was detected only a few times. The V call is TRBV5-4, the J call TRBJ2-2; D unclear. Trimming took 0 bases from V and 5 from J, leaving 5 bases between them. CDR1 SGHNT and CDR2 YYREEE come from the germline V gene (reference sequence). CDR3 size: 13 residues. The CDR3 reads CASSLEGTGELFF. The CDR3, as DNA: TGTGCCAGCAGCTTGGAGGGTACCGGGGAGCTGTTTTTT. Looking up the rest from reference TRBV5-4 and TRBJ2-2 gives the full variable domain: ETGVTQSPTHLIKTRGQQVTLRCSSQSGHNTVSWYQQALGQGPQFIFQYYREEENGRGNFPPRFSGLQFPNYSSELNVNALELDDSALYLCASSLEGTGELFFGEGSRLTVL.

The chain has TRBV19 and TRBJ1-2; unclear D gene. The V end lost 3 bases, the J end lost 4 bases, and 9 bases lay between the germline ends. Germline CDR1 is LNHDA and CDR2 is SQIVND (reference sequence). The CDR3 runs to 13 residues. The CDR3 sequence is CASSIVAVYGYTF. The CDR3 DNA follows: TGTGCCAGTAGTATTGTGGCAGTCTATGGCTACACCTTC. Using reference TRBV19 and TRBJ1-2 for the parts outside the CDR3, the full variable domain is DGGITQSPKYLFRKEGQNVTLSCEQNLNHDAMYWYRQDPGQGLRLIYYSQIVNDFQKGDIAEGYSVSREKKESFPLTVTSAQKNPTAFYLCASSIVAVYGYTFGSGTRLTVV.

This clone appeared many times. The chain employs TRBV5-6 and TRBJ2-7; 7 bases agree with TRBD1. The CDR3 consists of 15 residues. After removal of 2 bases from V and 6 bases from J, the junction contained 11 bases not matched to a gene. CDR1 is SGHDT and CDR2 is YYEEEE in the germline V gene. The CDR3 nucleotides are TGTGCCAGCAGCTTCTCCGGGACAGTCGTTCGCGAGCAGTACTTC. Translation: CASSFSGTVVREQYF.

This clone was observed at least ten times. The chain carries TRBV5-4 and TRBJ2-7; 7 nucleotides agree with TRBD2. Germline V lookup: CDR1 SGHNT, CDR2 YYREEE (reference sequence). V lost 4 bases and J lost 6; bases outside the gene matches: 10. The CDR3 totals 14 residues. This chain's CDR3 is CASSPKAGRGEQYF. As DNA, the CDR3 is TGTGCCAGCAGCCCAAAAGCGGGGCGAGGCGAGCAGTACTTC.

The table lists this clone with many counts. V usage is TRBV28 and J usage is TRBJ1-3, with 11 bases fitting TRBD1. The CDR3 runs 16 residues. Germline CDR1 MDHEN, CDR2 SYDVKM. V shed 5 bases and J 2 bases; nucleotides not matched to a gene: 5. CDR3 loop: CASSGGTGGPGNTIYF. DNA of the CDR3: TGTGCCAGCAGTGGAGGGACAGGGGGTCCTGGAAACACCATATATTTT.

This clone has at least ten counts. The rearrangement links TRBV18 to TRBJ1-1; D not resolved. CDR1 KGHSH and CDR2 LQKENI come from the germline V gene. The CDR3 runs to 15 residues. Trimming took 6 bases from V and 1 from J, leaving 15 bases between them. The DNA of the CDR3 is TGTGCCAGCTCGCTGAACAAGGGCGCGAACACTGAAGCTTTCTTT. It specifies CASSLNKGANTEAFF.

This clone was seen at least ten times. The chain uses TRBV24-1 and TRBJ2-3, with D possibly matching TRBD1 (6 bases). V was pared by 4 bases and J by 0 bases, with 7 bases between. CDR1 is KGHDR and CDR2 is SFDVKD in the germline V gene. The CDR3 extends over 14 amino acids. The DNA for the CDR3 is TGTGCCACCAGTGACAGGGGTAGCACAGATACGCAGTATTTT. Residues: CATSDRGSTDTQYF.

The table lists this clone with a few counts. The chain employs TRBV29-1 and TRBJ2-3; 9 positions match TRBD2. J gave up 1 base and V 6 bases, and 5 bases lay outside the gene matches. Germline V gene sequence: CDR1 SQVTM, CDR2 ANQGSEA. This CDR3 is built from 14 residues. CDR3 coding DNA: TGCAGCGTCATCTTAGCGGGAGGCACAGATACGCAGTATTTT. Encoded protein: CSVILAGGTDTQYF.